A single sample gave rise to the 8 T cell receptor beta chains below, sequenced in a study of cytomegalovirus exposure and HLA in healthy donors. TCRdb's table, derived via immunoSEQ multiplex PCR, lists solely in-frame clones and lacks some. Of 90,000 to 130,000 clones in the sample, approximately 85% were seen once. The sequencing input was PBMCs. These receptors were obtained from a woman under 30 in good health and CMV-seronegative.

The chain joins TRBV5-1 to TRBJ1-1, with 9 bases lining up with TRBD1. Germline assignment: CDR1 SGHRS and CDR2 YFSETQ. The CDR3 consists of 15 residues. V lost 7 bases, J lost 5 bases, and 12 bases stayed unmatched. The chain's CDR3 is CASFMTGGRSTEAFF. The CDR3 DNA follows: TGCGCCAGCTTTATGACAGGGGGGCGAAGTACTGAAGCTTTCTTT.

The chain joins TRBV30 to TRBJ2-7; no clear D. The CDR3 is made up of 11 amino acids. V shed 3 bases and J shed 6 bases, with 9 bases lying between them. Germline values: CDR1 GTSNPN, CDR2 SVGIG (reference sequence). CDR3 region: CAWSASSEQYF. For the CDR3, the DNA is TGTGCCTGGAGCGCTAGTAGCGAGCAGTACTTC. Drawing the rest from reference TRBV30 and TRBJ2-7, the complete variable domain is SQTIHQWPATLVQPVGSPLSLECTVEGTSNPNLYWYRQAAGRGLQLLFYSVGIGQISSEVPQNLSASRPQDRQFILSSKKLLLSDSGFYLCAWSASSEQYFGPGTRLTVT.

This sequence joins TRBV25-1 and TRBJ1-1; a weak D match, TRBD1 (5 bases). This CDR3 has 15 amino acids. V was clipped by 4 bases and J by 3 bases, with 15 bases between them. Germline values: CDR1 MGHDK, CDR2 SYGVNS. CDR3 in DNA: TGTGCCAGCAGTGCCCTAGGTGGGGCGGACACTGAAGCTTTCTTT. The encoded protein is CASSALGGADTEAFF.

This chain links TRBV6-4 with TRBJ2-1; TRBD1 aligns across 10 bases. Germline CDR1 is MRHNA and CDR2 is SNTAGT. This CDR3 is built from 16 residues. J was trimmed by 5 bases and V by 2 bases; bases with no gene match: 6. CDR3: CASSDKPGQGNNEQFF. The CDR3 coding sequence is TGTGCCAGCAGTGACAAACCGGGACAGGGGAACAATGAGCAGTTCTTC.

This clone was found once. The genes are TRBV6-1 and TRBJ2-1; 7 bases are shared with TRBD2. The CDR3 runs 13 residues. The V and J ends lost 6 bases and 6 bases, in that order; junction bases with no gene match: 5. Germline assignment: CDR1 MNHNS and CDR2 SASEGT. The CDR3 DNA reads TGTGCCAGCAGCGGAACTAGCGTCAATGAGCAGTTCTTC. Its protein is CASSGTSVNEQFF.

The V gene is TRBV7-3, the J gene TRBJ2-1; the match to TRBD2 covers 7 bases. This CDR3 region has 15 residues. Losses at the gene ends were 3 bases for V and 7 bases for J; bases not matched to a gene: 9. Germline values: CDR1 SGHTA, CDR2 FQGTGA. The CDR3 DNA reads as TGTGCCAGCAGCTTGGGGCTAGCGGCTCCTAATGAGCAGTTCTTC. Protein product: CASSLGLAAPNEQFF.

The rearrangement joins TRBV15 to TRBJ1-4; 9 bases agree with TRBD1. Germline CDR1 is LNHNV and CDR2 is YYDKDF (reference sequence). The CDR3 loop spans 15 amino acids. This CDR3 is CATSVGTGKNEKLFF. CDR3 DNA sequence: TGTGCTACTTCGGTGGGGACAGGGAAAAATGAAAAACTGTTTTTT.

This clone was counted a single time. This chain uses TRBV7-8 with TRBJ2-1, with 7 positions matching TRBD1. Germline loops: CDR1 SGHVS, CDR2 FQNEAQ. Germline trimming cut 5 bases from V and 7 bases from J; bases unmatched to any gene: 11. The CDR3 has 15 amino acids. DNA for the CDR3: TGTGCCAGCAGCCACCCCGACAGGGAGCGGAATGAGCAGTTCTTC. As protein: CASSHPDRERNEQFF. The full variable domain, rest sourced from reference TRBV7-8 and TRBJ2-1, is GAGVSQSPRYKVAKRGQDVALRCDPISGHVSLFWYQQALGQGPEFLTYFQNEAQLDKSGLPSDRFFAERPEGSVSTLKIQRTQQEDSAVYLCASSHPDRERNEQFFGPGTRLTVL.